The 14 T cell receptor beta chains listed next were all sequenced from one sample in a study of Ad26.COV2.S vaccination and SARS-CoV-2 variants. Clones were sequenced by immunoSEQ multiplex PCR, and TCRdb holds only the in-frame ones, with some missing. The sample lists about 180,000 clones, 87% occurring once. The specimen comprised peripheral blood, sampled after recovery from COVID-19. The source of these receptors is a human donor who had recovered from COVID-19.

V usage is TRBV27 and J usage is TRBJ1-2; 8 bases align to TRBD1. Germline V gene sequence: CDR1 MNHEY, CDR2 SMNVEV (reference sequence). J gave up 6 bases and V 6 bases, and 6 bases lay outside the gene matches. There are 13 residues in the CDR3. CDR3 residues: CASSHGQGHGYTF. The CDR3 region has the DNA TGTGCCAGCAGCCATGGACAGGGCCATGGCTACACCTTC.

The table lists this clone with a count of one. The J gene is TRBJ1-4, the V gene TRBV6-5; TRBD1 is a possible D gene (5 bases). CDR1 and CDR2 from the germline V gene are MNHEY and SVGAGI. V lost 2 bases to trimming and J lost 8 bases, with 12 bases between them. The CDR3 has 14 amino acids. CDR3 loop: CASSYAGLGEKLFF. The CDR3, as DNA: TGTGCCAGCAGTTACGCAGGGCTAGGAGAAAAACTGTTTTTT.

The J gene is TRBJ2-5, the V gene TRBV4-1, with D perhaps matching TRBD1 (7 bases). This CDR3 comprises 17 residues. Germline V gene sequence: CDR1 MGHRA, CDR2 YSYEKL. Trimming stripped 0 bases from V and 4 bases from J, with 18 bases between. Here the CDR3 reads CASSQDYWQGGRETQYF. The CDR3 DNA reads TGCGCCAGCAGCCAAGATTATTGGCAGGGGGGTCGAGAGACCCAGTACTTC.

This clone has only a few counts. J is TRBJ1-6 and V is TRBV11-2; D is unclear. The CDR3 consists of 14 residues. The V end was cut by 0 bases, the J end by 10 bases, with 10 bases between. Germline-derived CDR1 and CDR2 are SGHAT and FQNNGV. DNA of the CDR3: TGTGCCAGCAGCTTAGACCCGGGAATCTCACCCCTCCACTTT. Protein sequence: CASSLDPGISPLHF.

The V call is TRBV7-8, the J call TRBJ2-1; tentative D call: TRBD2 (5 bases). This CDR3 comprises 19 residues. Germline lookup yields CDR1 SGHVS and CDR2 FQNEAQ. V lost 1 base and J lost 0, with 19 bases in between. CDR3 coding DNA: TGTGCCAGCAGCTTAGATTTGTTGTTGGGCGGGCTCTCCTACAATGAGCAGTTCTTC. Residues: CASSLDLLLGGLSYNEQFF.

This clone was counted only a few times. The V gene is TRBV11-2, the J gene TRBJ2-7; D unclear. This CDR3 is built from 16 residues. The V gene's germline CDR1 is SGHAT and CDR2 FQNNGV. With 2 bases removed from V and 3 bases from J, the gap between germline ends came to 17 bases. The CDR3 loop reads CASSLSHWSRLYEQYF. In DNA form, the CDR3 reads TGTGCCAGCAGCTTATCTCACTGGTCCAGACTCTACGAGCAGTACTTC.

This chain connects TRBV12-5 to TRBJ1-1; D possibly corresponds to TRBD1 (6 bases). With 0 bases removed from V and 1 base from J, the gap between germline ends came to 6 bases. CDR1 and CDR2 from the germline V gene are LGHNT and FRNRAP. CDR3 size: 14 residues. In DNA form, the CDR3 reads TGTGCTAGTGGTTTGGTACAGGGGAACACTGAAGCTTTCTTT. This encodes CASGLVQGNTEAFF.

Here the CDR3 reads CASSLASAEQYF. The CDR3 DNA is TGCGCCAGCAGCTTGGCCTCTGCTGAGCAGTACTTC. The rearrangement joins TRBV5-1 to TRBJ2-7, with no clear D. Germline V gene lookup returns CDR1 SGHRS and CDR2 YFSETQ. The length of the CDR3 is 12 residues. Trimming took off 0 bases at V and 7 bases at J, with 8 bases between the two ends.

The chain links TRBV6-6 to TRBJ1-2; TRBD1 aligns across 7 bases. This CDR3 contains 13 residues. Germline values: CDR1 MNHNY, CDR2 SVGAGI (reference sequence). V shed 2 bases and J 7 bases; nucleotides not matched to a gene: 4. The CDR3 DNA follows: TGTGCCAGCAGTTACACAGGGGAGGCTGGCTACACCTTC. Translation: CASSYTGEAGYTF.

The CDR3 DNA reads as TGTGCCAGCAGTCGGGGGGCACTTTCCGCCTACGAGCAGTACTTC. Translation: CASSRGALSAYEQYF. The V and J genes are TRBV9 and TRBJ2-7; D is perhaps TRBD2 (7 bases). The V end lost 5 bases, the J end lost 2 bases, and 17 bases lay between the germline ends. This CDR3 spans 15 amino acids. Per the germline V gene, CDR1 is SGDLS and CDR2 is YYNGEE.

This clone has just one count. This rearrangement joins TRBV7-8 to TRBJ2-1, with 10 bases that match TRBD1. The length of the CDR3 is 18 residues. The junction had 13 bases not matched to a gene; V was cut back by 3 bases and J by 5 bases. Germline assignment: CDR1 SGHVS and CDR2 FQNEAQ. The CDR3 DNA sequence: TGTGCCAGCAGCTTTGGGAGCCTGACAGGGGGCGCGGACAATGAGCAGTTCTTC. Its translation is CASSFGSLTGGADNEQFF.

This sequence joins TRBV7-9 and TRBJ2-3; D remains ambiguous. V gave up 5 bases and J gave up 9 bases, with 18 bases separating them. This CDR3 contains 14 residues. The germline CDR1 and CDR2 sequences are SEHNR and FQNEAQ (reference sequence). The CDR3 protein is CASSPALDKDTQYF. CDR3 bases: TGTGCCAGCAGCCCGGCCCTTGATAAGGACACGCAGTATTTT.

The V gene is TRBV15, the J gene TRBJ2-7, with D unclear. This CDR3 is 14 amino acids long. Germline V gives CDR1 LNHNV, CDR2 YYDKDF (reference sequence). V lost 5 bases to trimming and J lost 3 bases, with 14 bases between them. CDR3 in amino acids: CATSPGDNLYEQYF. CDR3 bases: TGTGCCACCAGCCCCGGAGACAACCTCTACGAGCAGTACTTC. Based on the CDR3 plus reference TRBV15 and TRBJ2-7, the full variable domain is DAMVIQNPRYQVTQFGKPVTLSCSQTLNHNVMYWYQQKSSQAPKLLFHYYDKDFNNEADTPDNFQSRRPNTSFCFLDIRSPGLGDTAMYLCATSPGDNLYEQYFGPGTRLTVT.

The chain recombines TRBV18 with TRBJ2-7; 7 bases are a match to TRBD2. The CDR3 is made up of 15 amino acids. V was pared by 0 bases and J by 3 bases, with 5 bases of the junction left unmatched. CDR1 and CDR2 from the germline V gene are KGHSH and LQKENI. The CDR3 here is CASSPPWASGYEQYF. The CDR3 DNA reads as TGTGCCAGCTCACCACCCTGGGCTAGCGGCTACGAGCAGTACTTC. The variable domain in full, completed from reference TRBV18 and TRBJ2-7, reads NAGVMQNPRHLVRRRGQEARLRCSPMKGHSHVYWYRQLPEEGLKFMVYLQKENIIDESGMPKERFSAEFPKEGPSILRIQQVVRGDSAAYFCASSPPWASGYEQYFGPGTRLTVT.